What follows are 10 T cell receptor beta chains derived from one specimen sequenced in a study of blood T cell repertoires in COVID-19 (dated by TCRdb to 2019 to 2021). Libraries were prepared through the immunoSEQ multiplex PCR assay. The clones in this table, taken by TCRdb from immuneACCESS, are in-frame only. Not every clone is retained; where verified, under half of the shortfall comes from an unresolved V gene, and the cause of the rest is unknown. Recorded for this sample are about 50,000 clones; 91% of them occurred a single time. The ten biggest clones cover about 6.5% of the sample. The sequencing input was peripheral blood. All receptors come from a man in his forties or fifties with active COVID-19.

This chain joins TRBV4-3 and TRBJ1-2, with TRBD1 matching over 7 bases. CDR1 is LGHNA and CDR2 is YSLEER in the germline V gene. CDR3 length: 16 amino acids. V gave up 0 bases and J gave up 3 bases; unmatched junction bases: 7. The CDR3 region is CASSQDEGAPYYGYTF. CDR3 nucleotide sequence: TGCGCCAGCAGCCAAGATGAGGGGGCACCCTACTATGGCTACACCTTC.

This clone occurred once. This CDR3 reads CASSQESGGATVSTDTQYF. The CDR3 bases are TGTGCCAGCAGCCAAGAGAGCGGGGGAGCGACCGTTAGCACAGATACGCAGTATTTT. The J gene is TRBJ2-3, the V gene TRBV7-2, with TRBD2 matching 8 bases. Trimming cost V 5 bases and J 0 bases; bases outside gene matches: 16. CDR1 is SGHTA and CDR2 is FQGNSA in the germline V gene. The CDR3 loop spans 19 amino acids. The entire variable domain, with the rest obtained from reference TRBV7-2 and TRBJ2-3, is as follows: GAGVSQSPSNKVTEKGKDVELRCDPISGHTALYWYRQSLGQGLEFLIYFQGNSAPDKSGLPSDRFSAERTGGSVSTLTIQRTQQEDSAVYLCASSQESGGATVSTDTQYFGPGTRLTVL.

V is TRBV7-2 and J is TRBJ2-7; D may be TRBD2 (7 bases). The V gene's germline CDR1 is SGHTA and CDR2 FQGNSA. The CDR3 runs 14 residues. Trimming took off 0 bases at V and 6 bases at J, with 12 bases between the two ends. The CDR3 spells CASSLARGGPEQYF. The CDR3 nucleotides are TGTGCCAGCAGCTTAGCGCGCGGGGGCCCCGAGCAGTACTTC.

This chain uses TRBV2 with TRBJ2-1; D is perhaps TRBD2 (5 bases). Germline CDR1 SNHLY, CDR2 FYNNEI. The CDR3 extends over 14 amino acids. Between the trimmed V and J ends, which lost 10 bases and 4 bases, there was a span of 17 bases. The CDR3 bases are TGTGCCACTTCCCGGGGAATAACTTACAATGAGCAGTTCTTC. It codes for CATSRGITYNEQFF.

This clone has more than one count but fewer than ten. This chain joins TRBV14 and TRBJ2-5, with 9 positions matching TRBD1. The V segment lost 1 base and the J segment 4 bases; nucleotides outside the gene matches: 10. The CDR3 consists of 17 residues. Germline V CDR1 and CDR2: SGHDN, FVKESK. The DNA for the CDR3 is TGTGCCAGCAGCCAAGTGGCTGGGACAGGGCAAGGAGAGACCCAGTACTTC. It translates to CASSQVAGTGQGETQYF.

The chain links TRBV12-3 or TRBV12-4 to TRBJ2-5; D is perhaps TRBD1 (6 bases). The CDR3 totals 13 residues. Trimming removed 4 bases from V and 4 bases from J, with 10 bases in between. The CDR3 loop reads CASSSGQRETQYF. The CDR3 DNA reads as TGTGCCAGCAGTTCCGGACAGAGAGAGACCCAGTACTTC.

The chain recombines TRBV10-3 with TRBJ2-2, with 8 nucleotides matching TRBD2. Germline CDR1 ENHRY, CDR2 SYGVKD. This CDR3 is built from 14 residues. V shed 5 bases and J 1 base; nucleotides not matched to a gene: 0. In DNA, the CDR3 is TGTGCCATCAGTCTAGCGGGGAACACCGGGGAGCTGTTTTTT. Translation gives CAISLAGNTGELFF.

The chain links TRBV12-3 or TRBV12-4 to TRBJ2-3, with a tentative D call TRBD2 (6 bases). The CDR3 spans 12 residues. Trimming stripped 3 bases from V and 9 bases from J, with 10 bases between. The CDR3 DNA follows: TGTGCCAGCAGTTTCGTGGGAGGAACGCAGTATTTT. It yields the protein CASSFVGGTQYF.

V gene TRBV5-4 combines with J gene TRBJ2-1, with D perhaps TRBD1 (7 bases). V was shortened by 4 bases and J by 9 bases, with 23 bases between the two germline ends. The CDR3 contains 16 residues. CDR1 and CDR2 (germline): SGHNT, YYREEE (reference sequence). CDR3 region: CASSLGGGGPTIEQFF. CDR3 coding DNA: TGTGCCAGCAGCCTAGGAGGGGGCGGACCTACGATTGAGCAGTTCTTC.

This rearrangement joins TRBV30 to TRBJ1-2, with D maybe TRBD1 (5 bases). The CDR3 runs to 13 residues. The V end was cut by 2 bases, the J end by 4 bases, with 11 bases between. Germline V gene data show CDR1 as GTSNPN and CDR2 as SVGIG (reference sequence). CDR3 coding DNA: TGTGCCTGGAGTCGTGGGACTTTCTATGGCTACACCTTC. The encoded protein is CAWSRGTFYGYTF.